Reported below is one T cell receptor beta chain. This entry is derived from a study of shared clonotypes between healthy human individuals. Study information: CD4 naive cells filled three plates per donor, CD4 memory three, CD8 naive two and CD8 memory one.

CDR3 length: 17 amino acids. Germline V gives CDR1 LNHDA, CDR2 SQIVND (reference sequence). Trimming left V 4 bases short and J 8 bases short, with 26 bases between. Genomic DNA per cell subset filled all wells of several immunoSEQ plates. Libraries were prepared by immunoSEQ multiplex PCR; TCRdb keeps only in-frame clonotypes and omits some of them. The table lists 2 million to 2.5 million clones, approximately 96% of them singletons, with 0.13% in the top ten. The TCR comes from a man aged 18 to 29 in good health. The source material was naive CD4+ T cells sorted from blood. As for subset: CD45RA+ positively selected. V usage is TRBV19 and J usage is TRBJ1-2, with a tentative D call TRBD1 (5 bases). CDR3 amino acids: CASSTKPRGRGPEGYTF. The CDR3 DNA follows: TGTGCCAGTAGTACCAAACCGCGGGGGAGAGGACCGGAAGGCTACACCTTC.